The rows below give T cell receptor beta chains drawn from one sample of a study of T cells after yellow fever vaccination. TCRdb analysed the 5' RACE reads with MiXCR anew, one entry per CDR3 protein. The sample lists 400,000 to 450,000 distinct CDR3 sequences, roughly 20% occurring once. Sequences were derived from PBMCs, sampled before the yellow fever booster vaccination. These receptors all come from a man between 18 and 29 years old who received the YFV17D yellow fever vaccine. Each CDR3 is given with its conserved first and last residue. The D gene is left open where the match is weak. Not every row has a clone size; where given, it reads once, few, many or a size class.

TRBV5-6,15,NA,few,TRBJ1-5,TGTGCCAGCAGCTTCGGTCCGAGGGGGGGTCAGCCCCAGCATTTT,CASSFGPRGGQPQHF
TRBV2,15,TRBD2,NA,TRBJ2-5,TGTGCCAGCAGTTATGGACTAGCGGGTCAAGAGACCCAGTACTTC,CASSYGLAGQETQYF
TRBV7-2,16,NA,NA,TRBJ1-2,TGTGCCAGCAGCGAACAGGCCGGGGCCAGGTCGGGTGGCTACACCTTC,CASSEQAGARSGGYTF
TRBV6-5,13,NA,few,TRBJ1-5,TGTGCCAGCAGTTGGGCACTTAATCAGCCCCAGCATTTT,CASSWALNQPQHF
TRBV5-1,18,NA,NA,TRBJ2-1,TGCGCCAGCAGCGCGCGAGGAGTGGCAGCTAGCTCCTACAATGAGCAGTTCTTC,CASSARGVAASSYNEQFF
TRBV5-6,14,NA,NA,TRBJ2-7,TGTGCCAGCAGCCGACGGAGGACAACATACGAGCAGTACTTC,CASSRRRTTYEQYF
TRBV28,12,NA,NA,TRBJ1-2,TGTGCCAGCACCCCCTCAGGGTATGGCTACACCTTC,CASTPSGYGYTF
TRBV2,12,NA,few,TRBJ2-7,TGTGCCAGCAGGGAAGGGGGTACCGAGCAGTACTTC,CASREGGTEQYF
TRBV20-1,14,NA,many,TRBJ2-3,TGCAGTGCTCCTTTGCCGGGGGGCGCAGATACGCAGTATTTT,CSAPLPGGADTQYF
TRBV18,16,NA,NA,TRBJ1-1,TGTGCCAGCTCACCAACTTACGGGGAGAGGGACACTGAAGCTTTCTTT,CASSPTYGERDTEAFF
TRBV12-3/TRBV12-4,16,TRBD1,few,TRBJ1-1,TGTGCCAGCAGTCTAGTATACAGGGGGTCGAACACTGAAGCTTTCTTT,CASSLVYRGSNTEAFF
TRBV29-1,14,NA,few,TRBJ1-2,TGCAGCGTTGAACCACCGGGCAGGGTCTATGGCTACACCTTC,CSVEPPGRVYGYTF
TRBV12-3/TRBV12-4,13,NA,few,TRBJ1-1,TGTGCCAGCACGGGGGGTCTGAACACTGAAGCTTTCTTT,CASTGGLNTEAFF
TRBV4-3,17,TRBD2,few,TRBJ2-5,TGCGCCAGCAGCCAAGATATTGGCGGGGGGGCCGGAGAGACCCAGTACTTC,CASSQDIGGGAGETQYF
TRBV2,12,NA,NA,TRBJ1-1,TGTGCCAGCAGTGCGCGAGACACTGAAGCTTTCTTT,CASSARDTEAFF
TRBV11-2,14,NA,many,TRBJ2-5,TGTGCCAGCAGCAGCAGGCTAGAAGTTGAGACCCAGTACTTC,CASSSRLEVETQYF
TRBV20-1,13,TRBD1,few,TRBJ1-1,TGCAGTGCTAGAGGGACAGGGCCTTATGAAGCTTTCTTT,CSARGTGPYEAFF
TRBV7-2,13,NA,NA,TRBJ1-3,TGTGCCACCGCTACAGGCTCTGGAAACACCATATATTTT,CATATGSGNTIYF
TRBV12-3/TRBV12-4,15,TRBD1,NA,TRBJ2-3,TGTGCCAGCAGTTCGGGACAGGGGGTAACAGATACGCAGTATTTT,CASSSGQGVTDTQYF
TRBV7-6,13,NA,few,TRBJ2-5,TGTGCCAGCAGTTTCGACAGGAGGGAGACCCAGTACTTC,CASSFDRRETQYF
TRBV20-1,15,NA,few,TRBJ1-6,TGCAGTGCTAGATCCCAGCAGGGGTGGAATTCACCCCTCCACTTT,CSARSQQGWNSPLHF
TRBV21-1,16,NA,NA,TRBJ1-6,TGTGCCAGCAGCAAAGCGAGACAGCGGCTCCATTCACCCCTCCACTTT,CASSKARQRLHSPLHF
TRBV9,14,TRBD1,NA,TRBJ1-1,TGTGCCAGCAGCCCGCAGGGACAGGGCGCTGAAGCTTTCTTT,CASSPQGQGAEAFF
TRBV7-2,16,NA,NA,TRBJ2-1,TGTGCCAGCAGCTCCCGGGGCCGGCTAGGCTACAATGAGCAGTTCTTC,CASSSRGRLGYNEQFF
TRBV27,14,TRBD1,many,TRBJ1-1,TGTGCCAGCAGCTTAGGGGGCTCGGGAACTGAAGCTTTCTTT,CASSLGGSGTEAFF
TRBV11-1,14,TRBD1,few,TRBJ2-1,TGTGCCAGCAGCTTATACACAGGGGACAATGAGCAGTTCTTC,CASSLYTGDNEQFF
TRBV20-1,15,NA,NA,TRBJ2-5,TGCAGTGCTCTCGACCCTCTAGCGCGGGGTGAGACCCAGTACTTC,CSALDPLARGETQYF
TRBV4-3,13,NA,few,TRBJ1-6,TGCGCCAGCAGCCAAGATCCAGGAGAACCCCTCCACTTT,CASSQDPGEPLHF
TRBV7-9,17,TRBD2,NA,TRBJ2-1,TGTGCCAGCAGCTTATCCCCGGGGGAGCGGGGGTGGGGTGAGCAGTTCTTC,CASSLSPGERGWGEQFF
TRBV7-3,16,TRBD1,NA,TRBJ2-2,TGTGCCAGCAGCTTAGTCGGGACAGGGAACACCGGGGAGCTGTTTTTT,CASSLVGTGNTGELFF
TRBV5-1,13,NA,many,TRBJ1-1,TGTGCCAGCAGCTTGGGGGTGAACACTGAAGCTTTCTTT,CASSLGVNTEAFF
TRBV4-3,17,NA,NA,TRBJ1-4,TGCGCCAGCAGCCAAGATTGGAGGCGAGGGGAAGGCGAAAAACTGTTTTTT,CASSQDWRRGEGEKLFF
TRBV7-2,14,NA,few,TRBJ2-5,TGTGCCAGCAGCTTAGTCGGCAGGCAAGAGACCCAGTACTTC,CASSLVGRQETQYF
TRBV7-9,14,NA,NA,TRBJ1-5,TGTGCCAGCAGCTTAGCAGGGTACGGTCAGCCCCAGCATTTT,CASSLAGYGQPQHF
TRBV7-9,16,NA,NA,TRBJ1-3,TGTGCCAGCAGCCGTCACCCCCAGGGGTTCGGAAACACCATATATTTT,CASSRHPQGFGNTIYF
TRBV4-3,17,NA,once,TRBJ1-6,TGCGCCAGCAGCCAAGCTTCACAGGGTCGCGATAATTCACCCCTCCACTTT,CASSQASQGRDNSPLHF
TRBV7-9,16,NA,NA,TRBJ2-3,TGTGCCAGCAGCCTGACCGGGACATCTAGCACAGATACGCAGTATTTT,CASSLTGTSSTDTQYF
TRBV6-1,16,NA,few,TRBJ2-4,TGTGCCAGCAGTGAAATGGGAGGAGGAGCCAAAAACATTCAGTACTTC,CASSEMGGGAKNIQYF
TRBV6-5,14,NA,few,TRBJ1-1,TGTGCCAGCAGTTACTCGACCCGTTCTGTTGAAGCTTTCTTT,CASSYSTRSVEAFF
TRBV29-1,13,NA,few,TRBJ1-1,TGCAGCGCCCACGGACCCCGGGACACTGAAGCTTTCTTT,CSAHGPRDTEAFF
TRBV12-3/TRBV12-4,15,TRBD2,NA,TRBJ2-1,TGTGCCAGCAGTTTGTTAGCGGGGGGCCGGGATGAGCAGTTCTTC,CASSLLAGGRDEQFF
TRBV9,14,NA,few,TRBJ2-3,TGTGCCAGCAGCGTAGCCACAGGCACAGATACGCAGTATTTT,CASSVATGTDTQYF
TRBV12-3/TRBV12-4,14,NA,NA,TRBJ1-1,TGTGCCAGCAGTTTAAGTCAAGGAGACACTGAAGCTTTCTTT,CASSLSQGDTEAFF
TRBV20-1,14,TRBD1,NA,TRBJ2-2,TGCAGTGCCCTGGGACAGGGGAACACCGGGGAGCTGTTTTTT,CSALGQGNTGELFF
TRBV4-2,17,TRBD1,NA,TRBJ2-1,TGTGCCAGCAGCCAAGACAGGTGGAGGACAGGTAGGAATGAGCAGTTCTTC,CASSQDRWRTGRNEQFF
TRBV11-2,15,NA,NA,TRBJ2-5,TGTGCCAGCAGTACCTACAGGGCGCGGCTAGAGACCCAGTACTTC,CASSTYRARLETQYF
TRBV4-1,13,NA,few,TRBJ1-4,TGCGCCAGCAGCCAAGTGCAGACGGAAAAACTGTTTTTT,CASSQVQTEKLFF
TRBV27,13,NA,NA,TRBJ1-2,TGTGCCAGCAGGCTTCCAGCGACGGGCGGCTACACCTTC,CASRLPATGGYTF
TRBV7-2,15,TRBD1,NA,TRBJ2-5,TGTGCCAGCAGCTCAGTCCCAGCGACAGGGGTGACCCAGTACTTC,CASSSVPATGVTQYF
TRBV7-2,16,NA,NA,TRBJ1-1,TGTGCCAGCAGCTTAGCACCAGGGAGCATGAACACTGAAGCTTTCTTT,CASSLAPGSMNTEAFF
TRBV6-5,12,NA,few,TRBJ1-2,TGTGCCAGCAGTTCTACAGGGCCAGGCTACACCTTC,CASSSTGPGYTF
TRBV11-2,20,NA,NA,TRBJ2-7,TGTGCCAGCAGCCCCTCTTTTAAGGTGGGGAAGACAAACGGAACCTACGAGCAGTACTTC,CASSPSFKVGKTNGTYEQYF
TRBV5-1,14,NA,NA,TRBJ2-3,TGCGCCAGCAGCTTGGTGGGTAGTGTTGATACGCAGTATTTT,CASSLVGSVDTQYF
TRBV2,13,NA,NA,TRBJ2-5,TGTGCCAGCAGTACAGGGTCCCGGGAGACCCAGTACTTC,CASSTGSRETQYF